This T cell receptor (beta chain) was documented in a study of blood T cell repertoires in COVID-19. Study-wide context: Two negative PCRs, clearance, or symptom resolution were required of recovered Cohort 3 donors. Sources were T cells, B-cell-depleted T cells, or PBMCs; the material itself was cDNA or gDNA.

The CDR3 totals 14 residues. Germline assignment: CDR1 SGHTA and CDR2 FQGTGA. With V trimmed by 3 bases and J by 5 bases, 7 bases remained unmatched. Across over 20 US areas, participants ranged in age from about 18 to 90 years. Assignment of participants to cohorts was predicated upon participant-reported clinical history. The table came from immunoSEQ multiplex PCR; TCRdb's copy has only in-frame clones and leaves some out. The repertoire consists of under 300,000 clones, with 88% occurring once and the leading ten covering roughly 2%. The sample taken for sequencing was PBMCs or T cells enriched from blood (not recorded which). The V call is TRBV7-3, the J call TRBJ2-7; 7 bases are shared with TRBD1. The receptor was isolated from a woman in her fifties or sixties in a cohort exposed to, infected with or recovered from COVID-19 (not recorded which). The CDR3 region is CASSFSGGSHEQYF. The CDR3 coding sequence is TGTGCCAGCAGCTTCTCAGGGGGAAGCCACGAGCAGTACTTC.